This is a list of T cell receptor beta chains from one sample in a study of T cell repertoires in ileal Crohn's disease. Profiling relied on immunoSEQ multiplex PCR, and the TCRdb table lists in-frame clones only, not all of them. In the table there are 9,500 to 10,000 clones, less than 85% of which are singletons. The sequenced sample was ileal tissue. Receptor source: an adult with Crohn's disease. The CDR3 runs from the conserved cysteine through the conserved F or W. D genes are given only for firm matches. Rows may omit the clone size; those that give it use once, few, many or a size class.

TGTGCCAGCAGCTTAAGTGACAGCCGCTCTGGAAACACCATATATTTT | CASSLSDSRSGNTIYF | TRBJ1-3 | . | TRBV11-2 | .
TGTGCCAGCACTGACTTCCGGACAGGGCGGGCCGGTGGCACTGAAGCTTTCTTT | CASTDFRTGRAGGTEAFF | TRBJ1-1 | TRBD1 | TRBV6-1 | .
TGTGCCAGCAGTCTCCGTAGGGGGAACCCCCTCAGCTCCTACAATGAGCAGTTCTTC | CASSLRRGNPLSSYNEQFF | TRBJ2-1 | . | TRBV27 | .
TGTGCTAGTGGTTTGGTATCTAGGACTAGCGGGCGCGTTGGCTCCTACGAGCAGTACTTC | CASGLVSRTSGRVGSYEQYF | TRBJ2-7 | TRBD2 | TRBV12-5 | .
TGTGCCAGCAGCCCGGGAGCGGGAGGGCCGGCCGGGGAGCTGTTTTTT | CASSPGAGGPAGELFF | TRBJ2-2 | TRBD2 | TRBV7-6 | .
TGTGCCAGCAGACCCGGACAGGGTCGTCAGCCCCAGCATTTT | CASRPGQGRQPQHF | TRBJ1-5 | TRBD1 | TRBV6-5 | few
TGCGCCAGCAGCCTTGGGGAAGGGGTCTACGAGCAGTACTTC | CASSLGEGVYEQYF | TRBJ2-7 | . | TRBV5-1 | once
TGTGCCAGCAGCAAAGATAACATCCAAGAGACCCAGTACTTC | CASSKDNIQETQYF | TRBJ2-5 | . | TRBV21-1 | few
TGTGCCAGCAGTTACTCTCTAGGAAACACCATATATTTT | CASSYSLGNTIYF | TRBJ1-3 | . | TRBV6-6 | .
TGTGCCAGCAGTCCGGGCGCAGGGTGGGGCTACACCTTC | CASSPGAGWGYTF | TRBJ1-2 | . | TRBV27 | .
TGTGCCAGCAGCCCAAGGGGGGGGCTCACAGATACGCAGTATTTT | CASSPRGGLTDTQYF | TRBJ2-3 | . | TRBV7-2 | .
TGTGCCAGCAGCCTAAGGCGGACTAGCGGGAGGAGCACAGATACGCAGTATTTT | CASSLRRTSGRSTDTQYF | TRBJ2-3 | TRBD2 | TRBV2 | .
TGTGCCAGCAGCTTAGTGGCGGGGGGGCGCGATGAGCAGTTCTTC | CASSLVAGGRDEQFF | TRBJ2-1 | TRBD2 | TRBV7-2 | few
TGTGCCAGCAGGGGGAGACAGGATCCGCAGTTCTTC | CASRGRQDPQFF | TRBJ2-1 | . | TRBV6-5 | once
TGTGCCAGCAGACCAACAGGGGACAATGAGCAGTTCTTC | CASRPTGDNEQFF | TRBJ2-1 | TRBD1 | TRBV2 | few
TGTGCCAGCAGATACTGGACAGGAAATCAGCCCCAGCATTTT | CASRYWTGNQPQHF | TRBJ1-5 | TRBD1 | TRBV28 | .
TGTGCCAGCAGTTACCAGGACGGGGGAAGGGCCGAGCAGTACTTC | CASSYQDGGRAEQYF | TRBJ2-7 | . | TRBV6-6 | few
TGTGCCAGCAGCGCAGCGGGGGGAGGCACCGGGGAGCTGTTTTTT | CASSAAGGGTGELFF | TRBJ2-2 | TRBD2 | TRBV5-4 | .
TGTGCCAGCGAGGATGATATAGATGAGCAGTTCTTC | CASEDDIDEQFF | TRBJ2-1 | . | TRBV11-2 | .
TGTGCCAGCAGCTTAGCGGGGGGCTACACCTTC | CASSLAGGYTF | TRBJ1-2 | . | TRBV5-8 | .
TGTGCCAGCAGTTACCACAGGGGGATGAGCAATCAGCCCCAGCATTTT | CASSYHRGMSNQPQHF | TRBJ1-5 | TRBD1 | TRBV6-6 | .
TGCGCCAGCAGCCGCGGACAGGGGCTTGGCTACACCTTC | CASSRGQGLGYTF | TRBJ1-2 | TRBD1 | TRBV4-1 | .
TGTGCCAGTAGTGGGGCGACTAGCGGGGGTTACGAGCAGTACTTC | CASSGATSGGYEQYF | TRBJ2-7 | TRBD2 | TRBV19 | .
TGTGCCAGCTCACCAACGGGACAGGGCGTCCACGAGCAGTACTTC | CASSPTGQGVHEQYF | TRBJ2-7 | TRBD1 | TRBV18 | .
TGTGTAGCGGGAGCGTCCCCCTACGAGCAGTACTTC | CVAGASPYEQYF | TRBJ2-7 | TRBD2 | TRBV30 | .
TGTGCCAGCAGGATATCAGGGGGGAATGGCTACACCTTC | CASRISGGNGYTF | TRBJ1-2 | TRBD1 | TRBV11-2 | .
TGTGCTAGCAGCCCAGGACTAGCGGGCCCCTACGAGCAGTACTTC | CASSPGLAGPYEQYF | TRBJ2-7 | TRBD2 | TRBV7-7 | few
TGTGCCAGCTCACCTAGTGGGGCCAGCTCCTACGAGCAGTACTTC | CASSPSGASSYEQYF | TRBJ2-7 | . | TRBV18 | .
TGTGCCAGCAGTTCCGACCCAGACAGGTCCCCTGGCTACACCTTC | CASSSDPDRSPGYTF | TRBJ1-2 | . | TRBV27 | .
TGTGCCAGCAGCTTCCTGGGGACAGGTGGCCAAGAGACCCAGTACTTC | CASSFLGTGGQETQYF | TRBJ2-5 | TRBD1 | TRBV9 | .
TGTGCCAGCAAACCACGTCTGGCGGGCACCGGGGAGCTGTTTTTT | CASKPRLAGTGELFF | TRBJ2-2 | . | TRBV2 | .
TGTGCCTCCAAGGAAAAGGGGGCGACGGGTGGCTACACCTTC | CASKEKGATGGYTF | TRBJ1-2 | TRBD1 | TRBV6-1 | .
TGTGCCAGCTCGACGGGTAGGACAGATACGCAGTATTTT | CASSTGRTDTQYF | TRBJ2-3 | . | TRBV27 | .
TGTGCCAGCAGCGACCTAGCGGGGGGTTCCGGCGAGCAGTACTTC | CASSDLAGGSGEQYF | TRBJ2-7 | TRBD2 | TRBV9 | .
TGCGCCAGCAGTTTGACAACGATATCCACCGGGGAGCTGTTTTTT | CASSLTTISTGELFF | TRBJ2-2 | . | TRBV10-2 | .
TGTGCCAGCAGTCCCTCCGGGGGGCAGGATGAAAAACTGTTTTTT | CASSPSGGQDEKLFF | TRBJ1-4 | . | TRBV28 | .
TGCAGCGTTGGCGTGGGCGGCACAGATACGCAGTATTTT | CSVGVGGTDTQYF | TRBJ2-3 | . | TRBV29-1 | .
TGTGCCAGCAGTACGCGGGACTTGGCCTACGAGCAGTACTTC | CASSTRDLAYEQYF | TRBJ2-7 | . | TRBV6-1 | .
TGTGCCAGCAGCTTAACACTAGCCTCCTACGAGCAGTACTTC | CASSLTLASYEQYF | TRBJ2-7 | . | TRBV7-9 | few
TGTGCCAGCAGCTTGGGACTAGCGGAAAACACCATATATTTT | CASSLGLAENTIYF | TRBJ1-3 | . | TRBV5-5 | .
TGTGCCATCAGTGGGACAGGGGGGGCTTTACAGCCCCAGCATTTT | CAISGTGGALQPQHF | TRBJ1-5 | TRBD1 | TRBV10-3 | .
TGTGCCAGCAGCACACGACAAGGGAGTAATTCACCCCTCCACTTT | CASSTRQGSNSPLHF | TRBJ1-6 | . | TRBV7-2 | .
TGTGCCAGCAGCTTGGACAGACGACAAGAGACCCAGTACTTC | CASSLDRRQETQYF | TRBJ2-5 | . | TRBV5-6 | .
TGTGCCATCAGTGACGGGACACCCCCCTCCTACGAGCAGTACTTC | CAISDGTPPSYEQYF | TRBJ2-7 | . | TRBV10-3 | .
TGTGCCAGTAGTATCGGACAGGGGAGCACAGATACGCAGTATTTT | CASSIGQGSTDTQYF | TRBJ2-3 | TRBD1 | TRBV19 | .
TGTGCCAGCAGCTTAGAGACAGGGGTTTCCTACAATGAGCAGTTCTTC | CASSLETGVSYNEQFF | TRBJ2-1 | TRBD1 | TRBV7-2 | medium-sized
TGCGCCAGCGCAGGGCGTGATAATTCACCCCTCCACTTT | CASAGRDNSPLHF | TRBJ1-6 | . | TRBV5-1 | .
TGTGCCAGCAGTTTATTAGGGGTCCTCCAAAGAAGGGACACTGAAGCTTTCTTT | CASSLLGVLQRRDTEAFF | TRBJ1-1 | . | TRBV28 | .
TGTGCCAGCAGTGAAGGGGTAGGCAGGGGCTACTACGAGCAGTACTTC | CASSEGVGRGYYEQYF | TRBJ2-7 | . | TRBV6-1 | .